Below, 10 T cell receptor beta chains from the same sample are listed, as sequenced in a study of T cell repertoires in cytomegalovirus infection. TCRdb reprocessed the reads with MiXCR, giving one entry per CDR3 protein. The sample has roughly 320,000 distinct CDR3 sequences, around 9.1% seen once; the top ten hold around 2.5%. Specimen: PBMCs. The receptors come from a human donor in good health (CMV status not recorded). Some clones in this sample may be carry-over from other donors' samples.

The V and J genes are TRBV20-1 and TRBJ2-3; 10 bases are shared with TRBD2. The trim removed 1 base at V and 0 bases at J, leaving 4 bases unmatched. The CDR3 covers 16 residues. CDR1 DFQATT and CDR2 SNEGSKA come from the germline V gene (reference sequence). CDR3 sequence: CSARGGLAESTDTQYF. In nucleotides, the CDR3 is TGCAGTGCTAGAGGAGGACTAGCGGAAAGCACAGATACGCAGTATTTT.

V and J are TRBV20-1 and TRBJ1-4; TRBD1 matches at 7 bases. Germline V gives CDR1 DFQATT, CDR2 SNEGSKA (reference sequence). V dropped 0 bases and J dropped 13; count of bases not matched to a gene: 14. The CDR3 loop spans 15 amino acids. The CDR3 reads CSARDPVNRGDLLFF. The CDR3 nucleotides read TGCAGTGCTAGAGATCCCGTAAACAGGGGCGACTTACTGTTTTTT.

This clonotype has a count of ten or more. This sequence joins TRBV7-2 and TRBJ2-1; D call uncertain. The V end was cut by 1 base, the J end by 5 bases, with 6 bases between. The CDR3 contains 13 residues. From germline, CDR1 is SGHTA and CDR2 FQGNSA. CDR3 sequence (DNA): TGTGCCAGCAGCTTAGGTCGCGACAATGAGCAGTTCTTC. Residues: CASSLGRDNEQFF. Based on the CDR3 plus reference TRBV7-2 and TRBJ2-1, the full variable domain is GAGVSQSPSNKVTEKGKDVELRCDPISGHTALYWYRQSLGQGLEFLIYFQGNSAPDKSGLPSDRFSAERTGGSVSTLTIQRTQQEDSAVYLCASSLGRDNEQFFGPGTRLTVL.

Note on this clonotype: A much larger clone lies a single base off, so this may be a read error. The CDR3 protein is CASSLWVGREQFF. CDR3 nucleotide sequence: TGTGCCAGCAGCTTGTGGGTCGGACGCGAGCAGTTCTTC. V usage is TRBV5-3 and J usage is TRBJ2-1; no clear D. TRBV5-3 is treated as an ORF (open reading frame) with a function not yet certain. The CDR3 has 13 amino acids.

This clonotype was observed a handful of times. The J gene is TRBJ2-1, the V gene TRBV20-1; 12 bases match TRBD2. With 5 bases clipped from V and 3 bases from J, the junction kept 5 bases outside the gene matches. From germline, CDR1 is DFQATT and CDR2 SNEGSKA (reference sequence). The CDR3 runs 15 residues. CDR3 nucleotides: TGCAGTGCTCAAGGACTAGCGGGGTACTACAATGAGCAGTTCTTC. Amino acids: CSAQGLAGYYNEQFF.

V is TRBV5-4 and J is TRBJ2-3; 14 bases line up with TRBD2. The J segment lost 1 base and the V segment lost 2 bases, leaving 6 bases of the junction unmatched. Germline V lookup: CDR1 SGHNT, CDR2 YYREEE (reference sequence). The CDR3 runs to 18 residues. The CDR3 DNA sequence: TGTGCCAGCAGCTTTGCGAGACTAGCGGGGGGGGGCACAGATACGCAGTATTTT. Translation gives CASSFARLAGGGTDTQYF.

The chain recombines TRBV29-1 with TRBJ1-1, with D possibly being TRBD1 (5 bases). Germline V gives CDR1 SQVTM, CDR2 ANQGSEA. V was clipped by 5 bases and J by 0 bases, with 10 bases between them. The CDR3 has 13 amino acids. CDR3 sequence: CSVRSGLNTEAFF. In DNA, the CDR3 is TGCAGCGTTCGGTCAGGGTTGAACACTGAAGCTTTCTTT. Full variable domain (rest looked up from reference TRBV29-1 and TRBJ1-1): SAVISQKPSRDICQRGTSLTIQCQVDSQVTMMFWYRQQPGQSLTLIATANQGSEATYESGFVIDKFPISRPNLTFSTLTVSNMSPEDSSIYLCSVRSGLNTEAFFGQGTRLTVV.

This clonotype was counted only a few times. The chain couples TRBV5-8 to TRBJ2-2, with 7 bases identical to TRBD1. J gave up 2 bases and V 0 bases, and 4 bases lay outside the gene matches. CDR1 and CDR2 (germline): SGHTS, YDEGEE. There are 16 residues in the CDR3. The CDR3 loop reads CASSLEGTVNTGELFF. In nucleotides, the CDR3 is TGTGCCAGCAGCTTGGAGGGGACAGTAAACACCGGGGAGCTGTTTTTT.

This chain uses TRBV14 with TRBJ2-1, with D tentatively TRBD2 (5 bases). The length of the CDR3 is 14 residues. Per germline, CDR1 SGHDN and CDR2 FVKESK. The V gene lost 3 bases and the J gene lost 4 bases, with 10 bases spanning the gap. The CDR3 DNA follows: TGTGCCAGCAGCCATAATGGGGAGTACAATGAGCAGTTCTTC. It specifies CASSHNGEYNEQFF.

This clonotype was found a few times. This chain links TRBV29-1 with TRBJ1-2, with unresolved D. This CDR3 is 16 amino acids long. The germline V gene has CDR1 SQVTM and CDR2 ANQGSEA. Trimming cost V 3 bases and J 2 bases, with 19 bases left between them. The CDR3 bases are TGCAGCGTTGAGTCCTCCCCGTCCGGGGAGAACTATGGCTACACCTTC. It specifies CSVESSPSGENYGYTF.